This TCR beta chain was identified during a study of blood T cell repertoires in COVID-19. Study details: The United States, Italy and Spain supplied acute and convalescent COVID-19 samples.

The CDR3 contains 14 residues. The germline CDR1 and CDR2 sequences are SQVTM and ANQGSEA. Trimming took off 6 bases at V and 4 bases at J, with 15 bases between the two ends. TCRdb keeps only in-frame clones here, not all; method: immunoSEQ multiplex PCR. The sample lists approximately 21,000 clones, around 82% occurring once. This chain connects TRBV29-1 to TRBJ2-2, with D perhaps TRBD2 (6 bases). The origin of this receptor is a human donor in a cohort sampled during active COVID-19. The sequencing sample was made of peripheral blood. The CDR3 here is CSVGWGEATGELFF. CDR3 DNA sequence: TGCAGCGTCGGTTGGGGGGAGGCCACCGGGGAGCTGTTTTTT.